This T cell receptor (beta chain) is drawn from a study of siplizumab effects on memory and regulatory T cells. Generated by immunoSEQ multiplex PCR, the TCRdb table keeps only in-frame clones and is missing some. The data contain roughly 100,000 clones, about 93% of them singletons. CDR1 is LNHNV, CDR2 YYDKDF, per germline (reference sequence). V was shortened by 1 base and J by 0 bases, with 6 bases between the two germline ends. This CDR3 comprises 15 residues. On this clone itself: Antigen unknown.

Study-wide results and limits: The authors mapped only a minor fraction of alloreactive clones to unstimulated subsets.

Sequencing was carried out using Tregs sorted from blood. This clonotype was sampled from a human donor in good health. This chain uses TRBV15 with TRBJ1-4, with unresolved D. CDR3 sequence reads: CATSRAPTTNEKLFF. In nucleotides, the CDR3 is TGTGCCACCAGCAGAGCCCCCACAACTAATGAAAAACTGTTTTTT.